This T cell receptor (beta chain) came from a study of CD8 T cells in Susac syndrome. With random hexamers, roughly 0.45 to 1 ug RNA was reverse transcribed. Amplification of TCR beta CDR3 was carried out by immunoSEQ multiplex PCR, which covered 54 Vbeta and 13 Jbeta segments. MiXCR, applied by TCRdb to the immunoSEQ multiplex PCR reads, yields one record per CDR3 protein. The table shows 200,000 to 300,000 distinct CDR3 sequences, with 95% to 97% occurring only once. The germline gives CDR1 MNHEY, CDR2 SMNVEV (reference sequence). CDR3 length: 13 amino acids. The germline V and J ends were trimmed by 1 base and 7 bases, with 11 bases remaining between them.

This sequence joins TRBV27 and TRBJ2-7; D might be TRBD1 (5 bases). Sequencing used CD4+ T cells from PBMCs. This sequence originates from a human donor with Susac syndrome. In DNA form, the CDR3 reads TGTGCCAGCAGTTTATTAGGGGCGCGTGAGCAGTACTTC. Translated, it gives CASSLLGAREQYF.